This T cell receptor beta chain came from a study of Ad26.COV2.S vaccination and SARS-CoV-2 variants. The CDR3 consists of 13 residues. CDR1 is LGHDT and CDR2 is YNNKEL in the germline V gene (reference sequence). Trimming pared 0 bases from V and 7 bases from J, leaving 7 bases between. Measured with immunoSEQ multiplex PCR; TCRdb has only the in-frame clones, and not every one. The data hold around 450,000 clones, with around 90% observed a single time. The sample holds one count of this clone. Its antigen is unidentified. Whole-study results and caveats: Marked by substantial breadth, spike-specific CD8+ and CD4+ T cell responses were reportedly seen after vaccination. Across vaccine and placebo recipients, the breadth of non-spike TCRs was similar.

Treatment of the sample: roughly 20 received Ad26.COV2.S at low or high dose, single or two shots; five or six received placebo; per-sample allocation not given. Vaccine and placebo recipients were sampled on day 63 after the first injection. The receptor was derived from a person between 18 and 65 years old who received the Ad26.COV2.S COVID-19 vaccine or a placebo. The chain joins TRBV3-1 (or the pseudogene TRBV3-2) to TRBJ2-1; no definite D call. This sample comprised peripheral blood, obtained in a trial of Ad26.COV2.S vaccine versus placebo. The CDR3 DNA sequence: TGTGCCAGCAGCCAAGACTATTGGAATGAGCAGTTCTTC. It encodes CASSQDYWNEQFF.